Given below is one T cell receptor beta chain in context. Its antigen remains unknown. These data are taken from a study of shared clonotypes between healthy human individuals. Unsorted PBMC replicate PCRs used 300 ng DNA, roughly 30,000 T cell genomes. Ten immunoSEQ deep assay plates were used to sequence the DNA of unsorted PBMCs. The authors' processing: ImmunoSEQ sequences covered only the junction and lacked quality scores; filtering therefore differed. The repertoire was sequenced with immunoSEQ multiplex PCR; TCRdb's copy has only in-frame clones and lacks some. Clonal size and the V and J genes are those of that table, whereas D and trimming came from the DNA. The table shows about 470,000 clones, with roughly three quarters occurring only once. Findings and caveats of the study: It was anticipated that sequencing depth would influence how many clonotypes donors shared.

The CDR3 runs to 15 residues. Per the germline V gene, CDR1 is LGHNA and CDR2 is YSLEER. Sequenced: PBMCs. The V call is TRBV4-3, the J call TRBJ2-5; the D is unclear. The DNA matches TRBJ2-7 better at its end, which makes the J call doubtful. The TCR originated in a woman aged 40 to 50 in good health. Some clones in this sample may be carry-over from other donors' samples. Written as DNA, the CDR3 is TGCGCCAGCAGCCACGCCCTCTCTGAAAGTTACGAGCAGTACTTC. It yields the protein CASSHALSESYEQYF.